This T cell receptor (beta chain) appears in the sequencing data of a study of shared clonotypes between healthy human individuals. Terminally differentiated effector memory CD45RA+ cells were excluded by CCR7 positive selection of CD45RO-negative cells. Every contributor of samples was a Caucasian grown-up residing in Nashville, Tennessee. The CDR3 loop spans 18 amino acids. V lost 3 bases, J lost 3 bases, and 24 bases lay in between. Germline loops: CDR1 SGHVS, CDR2 FNYEAQ. Whole-study findings and limits: Clonotype sharing among the donors was expected to vary with sequencing depth. Roughly 5% of naive CD4 clonotypes were shared across several donors.

In the case of this clone: Its antigen is not known.

The table came from immunoSEQ multiplex PCR; TCRdb's copy has only in-frame clones and leaves some out. The sample lists about 2.1 million clones, roughly 95% occurring once. The material sequenced was naive CD8+ T cells from PBMCs. The J gene is TRBJ2-7, the V gene TRBV7-6; weak D call: TRBD1 (5 bases). The source is a man aged 18-30 years in good health. Some clones in this sample may be carry-over from other donors' samples. The CDR3 nucleotides read TGTGCCAGCAGCTTCCGACCCGAACAGGACGCCCCGCTCTACGAGCAGTACTTC. Translation gives CASSFRPEQDAPLYEQYF.